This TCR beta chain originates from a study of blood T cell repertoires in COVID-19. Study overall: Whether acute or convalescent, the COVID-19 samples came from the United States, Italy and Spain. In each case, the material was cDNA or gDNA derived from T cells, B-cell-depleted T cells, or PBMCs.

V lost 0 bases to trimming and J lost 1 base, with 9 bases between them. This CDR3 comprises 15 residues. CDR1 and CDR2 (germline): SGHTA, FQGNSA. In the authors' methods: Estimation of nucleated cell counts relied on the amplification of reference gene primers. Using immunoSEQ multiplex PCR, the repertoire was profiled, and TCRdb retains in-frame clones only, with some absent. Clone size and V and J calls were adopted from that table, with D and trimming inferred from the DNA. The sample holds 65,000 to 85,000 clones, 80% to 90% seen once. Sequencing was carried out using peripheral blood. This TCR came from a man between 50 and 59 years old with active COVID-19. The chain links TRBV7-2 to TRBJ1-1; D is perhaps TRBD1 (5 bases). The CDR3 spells CASSLAPGKNTEAFF. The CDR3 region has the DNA TGTGCCAGCAGCTTAGCCCCAGGGAAGAACACTGAAGCTTTCTTT. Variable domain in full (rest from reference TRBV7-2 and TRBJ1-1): GAGVSQSPSNKVTEKGKDVELRCDPISGHTALYWYRQSLGQGLEFLIYFQGNSAPDKSGLPSDRFSAERTGGSVSTLTIQRTQQEDSAVYLCASSLAPGKNTEAFFGQGTRLTVV.